This T cell receptor (beta chain) was sequenced for a study of blood T cell repertoires in COVID-19. Trimming cost V 3 bases and J 0 bases; bases outside gene matches: 3. The CDR3 runs to 16 residues. From germline, CDR1 is SGHRS and CDR2 YFSETQ. Some clones are missing from TCRdb's copy, which holds only in-frame ones; the method was immunoSEQ multiplex PCR. The repertoire holds about 110,000 clones, with roughly 88% as singletons. This TCR came from a woman aged 80 or over with active or convalescent COVID-19. Input material: peripheral blood. J is TRBJ2-7 and V is TRBV5-1, with TRBD2 identical over 13 bases. CDR3 DNA: TGCGCCAGCAGCTGGACTAGCGGGGGCCTCTCCTACGAGCAGTACTTC. It translates to CASSWTSGGLSYEQYF.